Below, 5 T cell receptor beta chains from the same sample are listed, as sequenced in a study of cytomegalovirus exposure and HLA in healthy donors. The PCR made use of 60 Vbeta and 13 Jbeta primers. The data were produced by immunoSEQ multiplex PCR, yet TCRdb's version contains in-frame clones alone and is incomplete. The table includes some 150,000 clones, around 64% detected once. Sequencing was performed on PBMCs. Every receptor here comes from a woman aged 25 to 39 in good health and CMV-seronegative.

The chain carries TRBV18 and TRBJ2-2; 9 bases are a match to TRBD1. Germline V gene sequence: CDR1 KGHSH, CDR2 LQKENI. J was trimmed by 0 bases and V by 3 bases; bases with no gene match: 2. The length of the CDR3 is 16 residues. DNA for the CDR3: TGTGCCAGCTCACCGGGACAGGGAGCGAACACCGGGGAGCTGTTTTTT. It translates to CASSPGQGANTGELFF.

The chain combines TRBV4-3 with TRBJ1-3, with 8 positions matching TRBD1. V lost 1 base, J lost 2 bases, and 1 base stayed unmatched. This CDR3 is built from 15 residues. In germline, CDR1 is LGHNA, CDR2 YSLEER. CDR3 loop: CASSQAGGPGNTIYF. The DNA for the CDR3 is TGCGCCAGCAGCCAAGCAGGGGGCCCTGGAAACACCATATATTTT.

The table lists this clone with a few counts. The genes are TRBV14 and TRBJ2-7, with 9 bases matching TRBD1. The CDR3 sequence is 15 residues long. Trimming took 4 bases from V and 4 from J; bases not matched to a gene: 8. Germline CDR1 and CDR2: SGHDN and FVKESK. DNA for the CDR3: TGTGCCAGCAGCCTCAGGACAGGGGCGGGATACGAGCAGTACTTC. This translates into CASSLRTGAGYEQYF.

This sequence joins TRBV27 and TRBJ1-2, with TRBD1 matching over 9 bases. From germline, CDR1 is MNHEY and CDR2 SMNVEV (reference sequence). CDR3 size: 16 residues. V was pared by 2 bases and J by 6 bases, with 10 bases of the junction left unmatched. CDR3 nucleotides: TGTGCCAGCAGTTTACTACAGACAGGGGGAGTTCATGGCTACACCTTC. Amino acids: CASSLLQTGGVHGYTF.

This sequence joins TRBV7-3 and TRBJ2-1; 8 positions match TRBD2. Per germline, CDR1 SGHTA and CDR2 FQGTGA. The V and J ends lost 5 bases and 9 bases, in that order; junction bases with no gene match: 9. The CDR3 is 14 residues long. The CDR3 DNA sequence: TGTGCCAGCAGCATAAATATACGGGGGGGTGAGCAGTTCTTC. Translated, it gives CASSINIRGGEQFF.